One sample yielded the 11 T cell receptor beta chains listed below, sequenced in a study of beta chain features in type 1 diabetes. Study findings and constraints: When Type 1 diabetes patients were examined, their TCRB CDR3s proved moderately but significantly shorter in all four CD4+ subsets.

No antigens are known for them. The entirety of the isolated RNA underwent reverse transcription, so expressed TCRB transcripts were sequenced. TCRdb's table, derived via immunoSEQ multiplex PCR, lists solely in-frame clones and lacks some. This table has more than 200,000 clones, 16% appearing once. Sequenced sample: naive CD4+ T cells from blood. All receptors derive from a man aged 30-40 years with type 1 diabetes.

This sequence joins TRBV27 and TRBJ2-5; the D gene is possibly TRBD2 (5 bases). The CDR3 length is 17 residues. Trimming shortened V by 5 bases and J by 1 base, and 20 bases separated the two germline ends. Germline CDR1 MNHEY, CDR2 SMNVEV (reference sequence). The CDR3 here is CASSLFTSSLAQETQYF. CDR3 in DNA: TGTGCCAGCAGTCTGTTTACGTCTAGCTTGGCCCAAGAGACCCAGTACTTC.

V is TRBV9 and J is TRBJ1-2; 8 bases align to TRBD1. Germline V CDR1 and CDR2: SGDLS, YYNGEE. The CDR3 consists of 13 residues. V gave up 3 bases and J gave up 7 bases; unmatched junction bases: 5. This CDR3 is CASSERQGAGYTF. The CDR3 coding sequence is TGTGCCAGCAGCGAGCGGCAGGGGGCTGGCTACACCTTC.

This clone came up a few times. V is TRBV5-4 and J is TRBJ2-5, with a weak D call TRBD1 (6 bases). Looked up from germline, CDR1 is SGHNT and CDR2 is YYREEE (reference sequence). Trimming shortened V by 4 bases and J by 7 bases, and 17 bases separated the two germline ends. CDR3 length: 14 amino acids. As DNA, the CDR3 is TGTGCCAGCAGCCCGACCGGACAACAGGGGACCCAGTACTTC. Its protein product is CASSPTGQQGTQYF.

This clone was seen a handful of times. The genes are TRBV25-1 and TRBJ2-7; TRBD2 matches at 9 bases. This CDR3 spans 17 amino acids. Germline CDR1 reads MGHDK; CDR2 reads SYGVNS. The trim removed 0 bases at V and 0 bases at J, leaving 6 bases unmatched. Here the CDR3 DNA reads TGTGCCAGCAGTGAATACCCTAGCGGGGATAGCTCCTACGAGCAGTACTTC. It encodes CASSEYPSGDSSYEQYF.

This rearrangement joins TRBV7-2 to TRBJ2-5; TRBD2 agrees at 7 bases. This CDR3 spans 14 amino acids. Germline V gene lookup returns CDR1 SGHTA and CDR2 FQGNSA. The ends lost 8 bases at V and 5 bases at J; junction bases unmatched: 11. The CDR3 spells CASGAWGGAETQYF. In nucleotides, the CDR3 is TGTGCCAGCGGAGCTTGGGGAGGGGCGGAGACCCAGTACTTC.

This clone was found a few times. V usage is TRBV29-1 and J usage is TRBJ2-2; weak D call: TRBD2 (6 bases). V was cut by 2 bases and J by 4 bases, with 14 bases left in between. CDR1 and CDR2 from the germline V gene are SQVTM and ANQGSEA. The CDR3 sequence is 15 residues long. The DNA of the CDR3 is TGCAGCGTTGAAAGGCTAGCGTCGGGCACCGGGGAGCTGTTTTTT. Amino acid sequence: CSVERLASGTGELFF.

This clone was found a few times. The chain links TRBV29-1 to TRBJ2-2, with 10 bases that match TRBD2. Germline CDR1 and CDR2: SQVTM and ANQGSEA. The junction had 4 bases not matched to a gene; V was cut back by 3 bases and J by 6 bases. The CDR3 has 14 amino acids. Here the CDR3 reads CSVDSGRKAGELFF. The DNA of the CDR3 is TGCAGCGTTGATAGCGGGAGGAAGGCCGGGGAGCTGTTTTTT.

This clone was counted between two and nine times. The V call is TRBV5-6, the J call TRBJ2-3, with D perhaps TRBD1 or TRBD2 (5 bases each). This CDR3 spans 14 amino acids. V shed 2 bases and J shed 1 base, with 8 bases lying between them. Germline CDR1 reads SGHDT; CDR2 reads YYEEEE. DNA of the CDR3: TGTGCCAGCAGCTTCCGGGACGGCACAGATACGCAGTATTTT. This encodes CASSFRDGTDTQYF.

V and J are TRBV7-9 and TRBJ2-7; tentative D call: TRBD2 (5 bases). Deletions cut 5 bases from V and 4 bases from J, with 6 bases between. This CDR3 is built from 11 residues. Germline-derived CDR1 and CDR2 are SEHNR and FQNEAQ (reference sequence). CDR3 DNA sequence: TGTGCCAGCAGCAGGGAGTACGAGCAGTACTTC. Its translation is CASSREYEQYF.

This sequence joins TRBV14 and TRBJ2-5; 14 bases agree with TRBD2. After removal of 1 base from V and 5 bases from J, the junction contained 6 bases not matched to a gene. The germline V gene has CDR1 SGHDN and CDR2 FVKESK. The CDR3 length is 17 residues. CDR3 loop: CASSQGLAGGPGETQYF. The CDR3 coding sequence is TGTGCCAGCAGCCAAGGACTAGCGGGAGGGCCGGGTGAGACCCAGTACTTC.

This clone was recorded a few times. The chain couples TRBV29-1 to TRBJ2-5, with 7 bases that match TRBD1. J was trimmed by 4 bases and V by 0 bases; bases with no gene match: 5. This CDR3 is 14 amino acids long. Germline loops: CDR1 SQVTM, CDR2 ANQGSEA. The chain's CDR3 is CSVEDTGVGETQYF. DNA for the CDR3: TGCAGCGTTGAAGACACAGGGGTGGGAGAGACCCAGTACTTC.